Described below is a single TCR beta chain sequence and its context. Germline V CDR1 and CDR2: SGHRS, YFSETQ. The CDR3 sequence is 14 residues long. V gave up 4 bases and J gave up 3 bases; unmatched junction bases: 4. Some clones are missing from TCRdb's copy, which holds only in-frame ones; the method was immunoSEQ multiplex PCR. The table records some 200,000 clones, about 91% of them present only once. The data belong to a study of blood T cell repertoires in COVID-19. Study overall: Sites in the United States, Italy and Spain provided acute and convalescent COVID-19 samples. From T cells, B-cell-depleted T cells, or PBMCs came the material, which was cDNA or gDNA.

The study drew participants aged about 18 to 89 years from around 24 US areas. Participants reported their clinical history, and cohort assignment relied on those reports. The sequencing input was PBMCs or T cells enriched from blood (not recorded which). The source of this sequence is a man younger than 35 with acute COVID-19. The rearrangement links TRBV5-1 to TRBJ2-7; 10 bases agree with TRBD1. The CDR3, as DNA: TGCGCCAGCAGCCTCGGGACAGGGGTCTACGAGCAGTACTTC. This encodes CASSLGTGVYEQYF.